This T cell receptor beta chain was profiled in a study of OX40 agonist ivuxolimab in advanced cancers. With regard to the full study: Ivuxolimab was an agonistic, fully human IgG2 monoclonal antibody directed against OX40 (CD134), a costimulatory receptor. Partial responses were achieved by three dose-escalation patients, of whom one had hepatocellular carcinoma and two had cutaneous melanoma. Peripheral TCRbeta sequencing was intended to test whether TCR sequence diversity was altered and clonal T-cell expansion was caused by ivuxolimab. Prior anti-PD-1, anti-PD-L1 or anti-CTLA-4 therapy was permitted, and checkpoint inhibitors had been received by around 40% of dose-escalation patients. Intravenous ivuxolimab was administered to patients every 2 weeks at six dose levels: 0.01, 0.1, 0.3, 1.5, 3 and 10 mg/kg. In the dose-escalation cohort, around four fifths of patients were male, and the mean age was 60 years with a range of roughly 20 to 80. Among the approximately 54 dose-escalation patients, some 20 had hepatocellular carcinoma, some 15 melanoma, 9 renal cell carcinoma and 9 head and neck cancer. The monotherapy dose-escalation portion (N of about 49 patients) of the phase I ivuxolimab trial is reported in the paper.

The trial excluded patients who had a history of autoimmune disease or who were on systemic immunosuppression. Peripheral blood for TCR sequencing was collected from all dose cohorts at baseline, on cycle 4 day 1, and on cycle 7 day 1. The samples were taken from a phase I, first-in-human, multicenter, open-label dose-escalation trial of ivuxolimab. Adults with locally advanced or metastatic head and neck squamous cell, hepatocellular, melanoma or renal cell carcinoma were enrolled in the trial. Before TCR sequencing, CD4+ T cells and CD8+ T cells were sorted from peripheral blood as separate populations. General conclusions and limits of the study: Antigen specificity was not determined for the clonally expanded peripheral T cells. At doses from 0.1 to 3.0 mg/kg, clonal expansion was seen in both CD4+ and CD8+ blood T cells between baseline and week 6. In the 0.1-3.0 mg/kg groups, partial responders were among the patients with the lowest normalized peripheral clonal expansion, particularly in CD8+ T cells. On average, CD8+ T cells showed more expanded clones than CD4+ T cells after ivuxolimab. Low levels of normalized T-cell clonal expansion were also shown by some nonresponding patients.

V loses 0 bases of germline sequence and J loses 0 bases, and the interval between the two ends is 11 bases. The CDR3 sequence holds 16 residues, the cysteine and phenylalanine included. Here the CDR3 DNA is all that survives: 48 bases in frame from base 1. Sequences SGDLS (CDR1) and YYNGEE (CDR2) are obtained from the germline V gene. Of note for this clone: The clone's antigen remains unknown. Base qualities were left out, and no much larger clone turns up one base away.

Genomic DNA was isolated from the sorted cells so that the TCRbeta CDR3 region could be sequenced. TCRbeta CDR3 regions were sequenced using the immunoSEQ Assay. Here the immuneACCESS table is served through TCRdb, limited to in-frame sequences with V and J called. Missing clones are a known gap in these copies; in checked studies unresolved V genes cover under half, and the rest lacks a known reason. The sample profile shows about 99,000 clones; about 96% of them were found once. The ten top clones hold about 2.1% of the sample. The specimen comprised CD4+ or CD8+ T cells sorted from blood, sampled in a trial of the OX40 agonist ivuxolimab. The TCR was taken from an adult with an advanced solid tumor such as melanoma, head and neck, liver or kidney cancer. The rearranged chain carries TRBV9 and TRBJ2-3, with TRBD2 as a weak D call on 6 bases. The CDR3 reads as follows: CASSVELARSTDTQYF. The nucleotide sequence is given as TGTGCCAGCAGCGTAGAGCTAGCGAGAAGCACAGATACGCAGTATTTT.